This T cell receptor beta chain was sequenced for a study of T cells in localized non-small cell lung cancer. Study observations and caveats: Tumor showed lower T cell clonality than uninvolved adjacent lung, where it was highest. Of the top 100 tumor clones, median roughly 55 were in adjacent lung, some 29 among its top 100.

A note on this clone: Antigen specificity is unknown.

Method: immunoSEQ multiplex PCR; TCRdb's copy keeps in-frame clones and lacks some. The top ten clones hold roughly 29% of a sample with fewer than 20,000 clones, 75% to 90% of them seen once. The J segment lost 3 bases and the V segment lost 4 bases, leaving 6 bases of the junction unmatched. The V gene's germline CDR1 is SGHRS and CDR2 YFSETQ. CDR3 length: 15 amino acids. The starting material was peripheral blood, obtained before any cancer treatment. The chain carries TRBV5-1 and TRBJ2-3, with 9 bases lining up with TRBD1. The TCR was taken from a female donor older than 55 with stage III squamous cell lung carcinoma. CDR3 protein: CASSQDRGVTDTQYF. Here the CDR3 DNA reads TGCGCCAGCAGCCAGGACAGGGGCGTAACAGATACGCAGTATTTT.